What follows are 13 T cell receptor beta chains derived from one specimen sequenced in a study of blood T cell repertoires in COVID-19. Only in-frame clones appear in the TCRdb table, and some are missing; sequencing was by immunoSEQ multiplex PCR. The sample consists of 350,000 to 450,000 clones, about nine tenths of them appearing once. The sample consisted of PBMCs or T cells enriched from blood (not recorded which). Receptors were obtained from a woman under 40 who had recovered from COVID-19.

The gene calls are TRBV5-4 and TRBJ1-2; tentative D call: TRBD1 (6 bases). The CDR3 consists of 12 residues. Per germline, CDR1 SGHNT and CDR2 YYREEE (reference sequence). Trimming shortened V by 1 base and J by 7 bases, and 8 bases separated the two germline ends. CDR3: CASSLIGGGYTF. For the CDR3, the DNA is TGTGCCAGCAGCTTGATAGGGGGTGGCTACACCTTC.

The CDR3 protein is CASSLGQGGGTEAFF. The CDR3, as DNA: TGTGCCAGCAGCTTAGGACAGGGGGGTGGCACTGAAGCTTTCTTT. The chain is built from TRBV5-4 and TRBJ1-1; TRBD1 aligns across 10 bases. The CDR3 runs 15 residues. The J segment lost 4 bases and the V segment lost 2 bases, leaving 5 bases of the junction unmatched. Germline V gene data show CDR1 as SGHNT and CDR2 as YYREEE (reference sequence).

The chain is built from TRBV19 and TRBJ2-7; 7 bases line up with TRBD2. The CDR3 sequence is 14 residues long. Germline CDR1 is LNHDA and CDR2 is SQIVND (reference sequence). The junction had 12 bases not matched to a gene; V was cut back by 9 bases and J by 4 bases. The CDR3 reads CASRLAGVGYEQYF. For the CDR3, the DNA is TGTGCCAGCCGTCTTGCGGGAGTGGGTTACGAGCAGTACTTC.

This sequence joins TRBV7-3 and TRBJ2-5; D gene unclear. The CDR3 is 13 residues long. Looked up from germline, CDR1 is SGHTA and CDR2 is FQGTGA. Trimming removed 1 base at V and 5 bases at J, with 8 bases between. The CDR3 loop is CASSLNSLETQYF. DNA for the CDR3: TGTGCCAGCAGCTTAAACTCTCTTGAGACCCAGTACTTC. Complete variable domain (other parts from reference TRBV7-3 and TRBJ2-5): GAGVSQTPSNKVTEKGKYVELRCDPISGHTALYWYRQSLGQGPEFLIYFQGTGAADDSGLPNDRFFAVRPEGSVSTLKIQRTERGDSAVYLCASSLNSLETQYFGPGTRLLVL.

This clone showed up just a few times. The chain combines TRBV2 with TRBJ2-7; 7 positions match TRBD2. The CDR3 has 14 residues. After removal of 8 bases from V and 0 bases from J, the junction contained 7 bases not matched to a gene. The germline V gene encodes CDR1 SNHLY and CDR2 FYNNEI. CDR3 region: CASGRRGSSYEQYF. CDR3 in DNA: TGTGCCAGCGGCCGCCGCGGGAGCTCCTACGAGCAGTACTTC.

The V call is TRBV7-9, the J call TRBJ1-4, with TRBD1 matching 7 bases. V was clipped by 5 bases and J by 6 bases; unmatched bases: 6. Germline CDR1 reads SEHNR; CDR2 reads FQNEAQ (reference sequence). This CDR3 comprises 14 residues. The CDR3 loop reads CASSPQGTDEKLFF. Here the CDR3 DNA reads TGTGCCAGCAGCCCACAGGGGACTGATGAAAAACTGTTTTTT.

The chain carries TRBV5-4 and TRBJ1-6; 12 bases fit TRBD1. Germline loops: CDR1 SGHNT, CDR2 YYREEE (reference sequence). The CDR3 has 14 amino acids. V trimming: 4 bases; J trimming: 7 bases; junction bases outside the gene matches: 0. CDR3 sequence: CASSGTGGNSPLHF. CDR3 bases: TGTGCCAGCAGCGGGACAGGGGGCAATTCACCCCTCCACTTT.

The rearrangement joins TRBV9 to TRBJ2-7, with 7 positions matching TRBD1. The CDR3 length is 16 residues. V lost 3 bases and J lost 5; bases outside the gene matches: 14. CDR1 and CDR2 (germline): SGDLS, YYNGEE. CDR3 loop: CASSATGDTDLHEQYF. The CDR3 DNA reads TGTGCCAGCAGCGCCACAGGGGACACCGATCTTCACGAGCAGTACTTC.

The chain has TRBV5-4 and TRBJ2-3; 11 bases match TRBD2. This CDR3 has 16 amino acids. Germline assignment: CDR1 SGHNT and CDR2 YYREEE (reference sequence). V dropped 2 bases and J dropped 6; count of bases not matched to a gene: 8. DNA of the CDR3: TGTGCCAGCAGCTTCTTTCTAGCGGGGGGTAGGGATACGCAGTATTTT. Its translation is CASSFFLAGGRDTQYF. Using reference TRBV5-4 and TRBJ2-3 for the parts outside the CDR3, the full variable domain is ETGVTQSPTHLIKTRGQQVTLRCSSQSGHNTVSWYQQALGQGPQFIFQYYREEENGRGNFPPRFSGLQFPNYSSELNVNALELDDSALYLCASSFFLAGGRDTQYFGPGTRLTVL.

The CDR3 reads CASSESSTDSYGYTF. The CDR3 DNA is TGTGCCAGCAGTGAAAGTTCGACGGACAGCTATGGCTACACCTTC. The chain couples TRBV2 to TRBJ1-2; tentative D call: TRBD1 (6 bases). V was cut by 2 bases and J by 4 bases, with 14 bases left in between. The germline V gene has CDR1 SNHLY and CDR2 FYNNEI. The CDR3 is 15 residues long.

The rearrangement uses TRBV5-4 and TRBJ1-6, with D unresolved. The V gene lost 0 bases and the J gene lost 7 bases, with 11 bases spanning the gap. From germline, CDR1 is SGHNT and CDR2 YYREEE (reference sequence). The CDR3 extends over 15 amino acids. In DNA form, the CDR3 reads TGTGCCAGCAGCTTGGAGCGGGCGGAAAATTCACCCCTCCACTTT. Translating gives CASSLERAENSPLHF.

This rearrangement joins TRBV19 to TRBJ1-5, with D possibly matching TRBD1 (5 bases). Germline assignment: CDR1 LNHDA and CDR2 SQIVND (reference sequence). The V end lost 7 bases, the J end lost 4 bases, and 11 bases lay between the germline ends. The CDR3 consists of 13 residues. The DNA of the CDR3 is TGTGCCAGTATTTCAGGGTTTAATCAGCCCCAGCATTTT. This translates into CASISGFNQPQHF.

The rearrangement joins TRBV25-1 to TRBJ2-7; D is perhaps TRBD1 (6 bases). The CDR3 loop spans 12 amino acids. Germline V CDR1 and CDR2: MGHDK, SYGVNS. The V end lost 6 bases, the J end lost 5 bases, and 11 bases lay between the germline ends. DNA of the CDR3: TGTGCCAGCAGCAGGGGTATCAACGAGCAGTACTTC. Translating gives CASSRGINEQYF.